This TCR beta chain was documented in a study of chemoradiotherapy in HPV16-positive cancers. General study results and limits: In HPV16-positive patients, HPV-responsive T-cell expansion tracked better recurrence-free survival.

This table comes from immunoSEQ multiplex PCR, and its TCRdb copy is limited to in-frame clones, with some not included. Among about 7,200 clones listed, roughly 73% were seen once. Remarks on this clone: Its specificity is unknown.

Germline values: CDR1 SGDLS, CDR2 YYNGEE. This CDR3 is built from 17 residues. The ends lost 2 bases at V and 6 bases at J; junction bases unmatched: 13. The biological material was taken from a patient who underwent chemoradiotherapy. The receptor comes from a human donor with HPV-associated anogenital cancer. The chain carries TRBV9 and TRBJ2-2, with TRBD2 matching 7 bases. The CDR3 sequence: CASSVGGSPRYAGELFF. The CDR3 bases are TGTGCCAGCAGCGTGGGAGGGAGTCCCCGGTATGCCGGGGAGCTGTTTTTT.